This is a list of T cell receptor beta chains from one sample in a study of human T cells and chemical hapten exposure. TCRdb re-analysed the RACE reads in MiXCR, keeping a single row per CDR3 protein. The repertoire has approximately 350,000 distinct CDR3 sequences, approximately 6.3% of them found once; the top ten carry 7.5% to 9%. Here the sequenced sample was whole blood, taken in connection with sensitization to the hapten diphenylcyclopropenone (DPC). Source of these receptors: a woman aged 18-35 years with alopecia areata. Some clones in this sample may be carry-over from other donors' samples. The CDR3 runs from the conserved cysteine through the conserved F or W. The order of the fields is clone size, J gene, V gene, D gene, CDR3 DNA, CDR3 protein. D genes are given only for firm matches. Rows may omit the clone size; those that give it use once, few, many or a size class.

. | TRBJ2-3 | TRBV7-2 | TRBD2 | TGTGCCAGCAGCCAGCGGGGGGGCTTTGGCGCAGATACGCAGTATTTT | CASSQRGGFGADTQYF
few | TRBJ2-7 | TRBV4-2 | TRBD1 | TGTGCCAGCAGCCAACAGGGGGCCAGTGAGCAGTACTTC | CASSQQGASEQYF
. | TRBJ2-7 | TRBV6-2/TRBV6-3 | . | TGTGCCAGCAGTACAGGGTATCGCGAGCAGTACTTC | CASSTGYREQYF
. | TRBJ1-5 | TRBV12-3/TRBV12-4 | TRBD1 | TGTGCCAGCAGGCGGACAGGGGTCGGCAATCAGCCCCAGCATTTT | CASRRTGVGNQPQHF
few | TRBJ2-3 | TRBV9 | . | TGTGCCAGCAGCGTAACACTCCTACGCACAGATACGCAGTATTTT | CASSVTLLRTDTQYF
. | TRBJ1-1 | TRBV7-3 | . | TGTGCCAGCAGCCGGAGAGTGAACACTGAAGCTTTCTTT | CASSRRVNTEAFF
many | TRBJ2-4 | TRBV6-1 | . | TGTGCCAGCAGTGCCGGGATTCTTACCACCCAAAACATTCAGTACTTC | CASSAGILTTQNIQYF
few | TRBJ1-1 | TRBV6-1 | . | TGTGCCAGCAGTGATAGCCAGGGACTGAGGTGGTCGGCTTTT | CASSDSQGLRWSAF
few | TRBJ1-1 | TRBV29-1 | TRBD1 | TGCAGCGTTGAAGATGGGCTCCAGGGAATACAGGGGATTGAAGAAGCTTTCTTT | CSVEDGLQGIQGIEEAFF
. | TRBJ1-1 | TRBV2 | . | TGTGCCAGCAGAGACATTTCGGGGGTCACTGAAGCTTTCTTT | CASRDISGVTEAFF
many | TRBJ2-3 | TRBV4-3 | . | TGCGCCAGCAGCCAAGACTTACGTGGGGGTACGCAGTATTTT | CASSQDLRGGTQYF
. | TRBJ2-5 | TRBV14 | TRBD2 | TGTGCCAGCAGCCCTATCAGCGGGGGGGGAGAGACCCAGTACTTC | CASSPISGGGETQYF